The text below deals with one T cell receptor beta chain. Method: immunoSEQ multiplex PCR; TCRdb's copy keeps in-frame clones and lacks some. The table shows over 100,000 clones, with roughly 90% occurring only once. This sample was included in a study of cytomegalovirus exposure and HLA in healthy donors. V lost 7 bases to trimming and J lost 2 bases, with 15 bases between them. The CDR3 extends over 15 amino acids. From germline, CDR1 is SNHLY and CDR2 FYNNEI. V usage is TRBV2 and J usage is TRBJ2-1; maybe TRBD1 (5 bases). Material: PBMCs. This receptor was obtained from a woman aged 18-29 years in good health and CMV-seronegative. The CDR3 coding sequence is TGTGCCAGCACCCAGGGCAGGAGCGCCTACAATGAGCAGTTCTTC. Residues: CASTQGRSAYNEQFF.